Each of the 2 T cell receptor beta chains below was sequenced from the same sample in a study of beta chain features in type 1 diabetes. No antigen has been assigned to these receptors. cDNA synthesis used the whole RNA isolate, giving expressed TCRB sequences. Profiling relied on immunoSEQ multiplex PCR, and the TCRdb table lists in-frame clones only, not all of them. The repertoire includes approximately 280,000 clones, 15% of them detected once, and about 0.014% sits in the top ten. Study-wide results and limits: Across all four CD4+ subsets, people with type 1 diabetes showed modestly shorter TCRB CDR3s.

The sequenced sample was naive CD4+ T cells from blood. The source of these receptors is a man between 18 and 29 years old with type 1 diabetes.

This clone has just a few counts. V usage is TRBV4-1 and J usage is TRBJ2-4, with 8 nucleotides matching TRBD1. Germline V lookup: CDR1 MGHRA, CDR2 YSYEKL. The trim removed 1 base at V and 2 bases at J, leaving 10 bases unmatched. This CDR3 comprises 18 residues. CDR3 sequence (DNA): TGCGCCAGCAGCCAAGGAGTCGTTACAGGGGGTACCAAAAACATTCAGTACTTC. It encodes CASSQGVVTGGTKNIQYF.

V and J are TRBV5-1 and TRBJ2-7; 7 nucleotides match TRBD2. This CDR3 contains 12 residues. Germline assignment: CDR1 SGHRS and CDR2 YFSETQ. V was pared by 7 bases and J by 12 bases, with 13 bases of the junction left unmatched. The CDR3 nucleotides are TGCGCCAGCCTAGGGGAGGGATCGAGGCTGTACTTC. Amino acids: CASLGEGSRLYF.